The rows below give T cell receptor beta chains drawn from one sample of a study of cytomegalovirus exposure and HLA in healthy donors. Method: immunoSEQ multiplex PCR; TCRdb's copy keeps in-frame clones and lacks some. The sample contains over 150,000 clones, approximately 86% of which appear only once. Sequencing was done on a sample of PBMCs. Source of these receptors: a woman in her late teens or twenties in good health and CMV-seronegative. Each CDR3 is given with its conserved first and last residue. The D gene is left open where the match is weak. Some rows have no size entry. The others give once, few or many, or a class for an expanded clone.

v_call: TRBV5-6; clone_size: -; j_call: TRBJ2-7; d_call: -; cdr3_aa: CASSPDRGFYEQYF; cdr3_nt: TGTGCCAGCAGCCCGGACAGAGGCTTCTACGAGCAGTACTTC
v_call: TRBV7-8; clone_size: -; j_call: TRBJ1-5; d_call: -; cdr3_aa: CASSLAGGGQPQHF; cdr3_nt: TGTGCCAGCAGCTTGGCGGGGGGCGGTCAGCCCCAGCATTTT
v_call: TRBV19; clone_size: few; j_call: TRBJ1-2; d_call: -; cdr3_aa: CASSIDGFYGYTF; cdr3_nt: TGTGCCAGTAGTATCGACGGGTTCTATGGCTACACCTTC
v_call: TRBV5-4; clone_size: -; j_call: TRBJ2-1; d_call: TRBD2; cdr3_aa: CASSFLAGGRVEQFF; cdr3_nt: TGTGCCAGCAGCTTTCTAGCGGGAGGTAGGGTGGAGCAGTTCTTC
v_call: TRBV4-3; clone_size: -; j_call: TRBJ1-2; d_call: TRBD1; cdr3_aa: CASSQTTGAYGYTF; cdr3_nt: TGCGCCAGCAGCCAGACTACAGGGGCCTATGGCTACACCTTC
v_call: TRBV18; clone_size: -; j_call: TRBJ2-2; d_call: -; cdr3_aa: CASSPSPGELFF; cdr3_nt: TGTGCCAGCTCACCCTCCCCCGGGGAGCTGTTTTTT
v_call: TRBV7-8; clone_size: -; j_call: TRBJ1-4; d_call: -; cdr3_aa: CASSLASGQGEVTLFF; cdr3_nt: TGTGCCAGCAGCTTAGCCTCTGGGCAGGGTGAAGTTACGCTGTTTTTT
v_call: TRBV29-1; clone_size: -; j_call: TRBJ1-1; d_call: TRBD1; cdr3_aa: CSVETGDTEAFF; cdr3_nt: TGCAGCGTTGAAACAGGGGACACTGAAGCTTTCTTT
v_call: TRBV4-2; clone_size: once; j_call: TRBJ2-7; d_call: -; cdr3_aa: CASSPSRDAYEQYF; cdr3_nt: TGTGCCAGCAGCCCATCCCGGGATGCCTACGAGCAGTACTTC
v_call: TRBV21-1; clone_size: -; j_call: TRBJ1-2; d_call: -; cdr3_aa: CASSRDDRYYGYTF; cdr3_nt: TGTGCCAGCAGCAGAGACGACAGATACTATGGCTACACCTTC
v_call: TRBV27; clone_size: -; j_call: TRBJ1-1; d_call: -; cdr3_aa: CASSPIRPGDTEAFF; cdr3_nt: TGTGCCAGCAGTCCCATTAGGCCCGGGGACACTGAAGCTTTCTTT
v_call: TRBV15; clone_size: -; j_call: TRBJ2-1; d_call: TRBD1; cdr3_aa: CATSREARTGVRVNEQFF; cdr3_nt: TGTGCCACCAGCAGAGAGGCAAGGACAGGGGTCAGGGTAAATGAGCAGTTCTTC
v_call: TRBV21-1; clone_size: -; j_call: TRBJ2-7; d_call: -; cdr3_aa: CASSKGEGQGYEQYF; cdr3_nt: TGTGCCAGCAGCAAAGGTGAGGGACAGGGCTACGAGCAGTACTTC
v_call: TRBV6-5; clone_size: -; j_call: TRBJ1-2; d_call: -; cdr3_aa: CASSYYGGGYTF; cdr3_nt: TGTGCCAGCAGTTACTACGGGGGTGGCTACACCTTC
v_call: TRBV7-2; clone_size: few; j_call: TRBJ1-2; d_call: TRBD1; cdr3_aa: CASSRHLQGANYGYTF; cdr3_nt: TGTGCCAGCAGCCGTCATCTACAGGGGGCCAACTATGGCTACACCTTC
v_call: TRBV6-5; clone_size: -; j_call: TRBJ1-1; d_call: TRBD1; cdr3_aa: CASSRGTDREAFF; cdr3_nt: TGTGCCAGCAGTAGAGGGACAGATCGTGAAGCTTTCTTT